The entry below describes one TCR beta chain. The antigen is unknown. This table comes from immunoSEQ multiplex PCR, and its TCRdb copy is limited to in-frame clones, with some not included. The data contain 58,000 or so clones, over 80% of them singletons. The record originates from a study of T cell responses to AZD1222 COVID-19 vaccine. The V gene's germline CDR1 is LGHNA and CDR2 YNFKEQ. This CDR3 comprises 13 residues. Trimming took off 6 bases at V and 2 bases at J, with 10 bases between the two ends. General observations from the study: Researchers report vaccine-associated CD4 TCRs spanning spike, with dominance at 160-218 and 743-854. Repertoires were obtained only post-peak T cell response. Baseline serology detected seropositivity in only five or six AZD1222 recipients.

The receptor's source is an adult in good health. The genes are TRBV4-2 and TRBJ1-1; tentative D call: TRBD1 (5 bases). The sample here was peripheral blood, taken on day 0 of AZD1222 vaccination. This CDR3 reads CASRPRDNTEAFF. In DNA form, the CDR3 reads TGTGCCAGCAGACCCAGGGACAACACTGAAGCTTTCTTT.